The 14 T cell receptor beta chains listed next were all sequenced from one sample in a study of graft-versus-host responses after intestinal transplantation. Some clones are missing from TCRdb's copy, which holds only in-frame ones; the method was immunoSEQ multiplex PCR. The sample contains 45,000 to 50,000 clones, 85% to 95% of which appear only once. Here the sequenced sample was PBMCs, taken about 120 weeks after a first intestinal transplant, on the day of a second. These receptors were taken from a human patient who received an intestinal transplant, so some T cells may come from the graft donor.

The chain joins TRBV11-2 to TRBJ2-1; TRBD2 matches 12 bases. Germline assignment: CDR1 SGHAT and CDR2 FQNNGV. V dropped 0 bases and J dropped 8; count of bases not matched to a gene: 5. The CDR3 has 16 residues. DNA for the CDR3: TGTGCCAGCAGCTTAGAAACTAGCGGGAGGCTCTATGAGCAGTTCTTC. Amino acids: CASSLETSGRLYEQFF.

This chain joins TRBV4-2 and TRBJ2-2; TRBD2 agrees at 11 bases. CDR1 and CDR2 (germline): LGHNA, YNFKEQ. The junction had 6 bases not matched to a gene; V was cut back by 5 bases and J by 4 bases. This CDR3 comprises 16 residues. The CDR3 bases are TGTGCCAGCAGCTACGGGACTAGCGGAGGCACCGGGGAGCTGTTTTTT. Its translation: CASSYGTSGGTGELFF.

The chain employs TRBV7-3 and TRBJ2-1, with D possibly TRBD2 on 5 matching bases. This CDR3 spans 12 amino acids. Between the trimmed V and J ends, which lost 5 bases and 8 bases, there was a span of 10 bases. Germline assignment: CDR1 SGHTA and CDR2 FQGTGA. The CDR3 reads CASSQDWDEQFF. The CDR3 DNA reads as TGTGCCAGCAGCCAGGACTGGGATGAGCAGTTCTTC.

The chain uses TRBV7-3 and TRBJ1-2, with D uncertain. The CDR3 loop spans 11 amino acids. V was cut by 2 bases and J by 3 bases, with 1 base left in between. From germline, CDR1 is SGHTA and CDR2 FQGTGA. The CDR3 loop is CASSLHYGYTF. CDR3 in DNA: TGTGCCAGCAGCTTACACTATGGCTACACCTTC. Full variable domain (missing parts from reference TRBV7-3 and TRBJ1-2): GAGVSQTPSNKVTEKGKYVELRCDPISGHTALYWYRQSLGQGPEFLIYFQGTGAADDSGLPNDRFFAVRPEGSVSTLKIQRTERGDSAVYLCASSLHYGYTFGSGTRLTVV.

V gene TRBV12-5 combines with J gene TRBJ2-5, with D tentatively TRBD2 (5 bases). CDR1 LGHNT and CDR2 FRNRAP come from the germline V gene. V lost 2 bases and J 0 bases, leaving 10 bases between the germline ends. CDR3 length: 15 residues. CDR3 residues: CASGLSAAYQETQYF. The CDR3 DNA follows: TGTGCTAGTGGTTTGTCAGCGGCGTACCAAGAGACCCAGTACTTC.

This clone was recorded only once. This chain uses TRBV29-1 with TRBJ1-4; 7 bases match TRBD1. The CDR3 length is 11 residues. The V and J ends lost 7 bases and 7 bases, in that order; junction bases with no gene match: 3. Germline CDR1 and CDR2: SQVTM and ANQGSEA. The chain's CDR3 is CSANRGEKLFF. CDR3 nucleotides: TGCAGCGCAAACAGGGGTGAAAAACTGTTTTTT.

The V gene is TRBV29-1, the J gene TRBJ1-4; 11 bases align to TRBD1. The germline CDR1 and CDR2 sequences are SQVTM and ANQGSEA. CDR3 size: 16 residues. Unmatched junction bases numbered 10, after V lost 7 bases and J lost 3 bases. The CDR3 region is CSAAGTGGRANEKLFF. The CDR3 DNA follows: TGCAGCGCCGCCGGGACAGGGGGGAGGGCTAATGAAAAACTGTTTTTT.

This clone came up once. The gene calls are TRBV5-1 and TRBJ2-2; TRBD2 might be the D (6 bases). CDR1 and CDR2 (germline): SGHRS, YFSETQ. V was clipped by 5 bases and J by 4 bases, with 12 bases between them. This CDR3 region has 14 residues. DNA of the CDR3: TGCGCCAGCAGTTGGCGGGATGGCACCGGGGAGCTGTTTTTT. As protein: CASSWRDGTGELFF.

This rearrangement joins TRBV7-8 to TRBJ2-7; D ambiguous. The CDR3 loop spans 14 amino acids. Germline CDR1 reads SGHVS; CDR2 reads FQNEAQ. V gave up 5 bases and J gave up 2 bases, with 13 bases separating them. CDR3: CASSPPLVTYEQYF. DNA for the CDR3: TGTGCCAGCAGCCCTCCATTAGTCACCTACGAGCAGTACTTC.

This chain uses TRBV19 with TRBJ2-7; tentatively, D is TRBD1 (5 bases). Trimming shortened V by 8 bases and J by 3 bases, and 14 bases separated the two germline ends. The germline V gene encodes CDR1 LNHDA and CDR2 SQIVND (reference sequence). This CDR3 has 13 amino acids. The CDR3 coding sequence is TGTGCCAGTTCAGGGTCAGGAGACTACGAGCAGTACTTC. The encoded protein is CASSGSGDYEQYF. Full variable domain (missing parts from reference TRBV19 and TRBJ2-7): DGGITQSPKYLFRKEGQNVTLSCEQNLNHDAMYWYRQDPGQGLRLIYYSQIVNDFQKGDIAEGYSVSREKKESFPLTVTSAQKNPTAFYLCASSGSGDYEQYFGPGTRLTVT.

This clone has more than one count but fewer than ten. The chain is built from TRBV11-2 and TRBJ2-5, with D possibly called TRBD1 or TRBD2 (6 bases each). The CDR3 is made up of 15 amino acids. V was pared by 5 bases and J by 7 bases, with 20 bases between. The germline gives CDR1 SGHAT, CDR2 FQNNGV. CDR3 coding DNA: TGTGCCAGCAGCGAAAGAATGGGGGGCAGCCCGACCCAGTACTTC. It encodes CASSERMGGSPTQYF.

This rearrangement joins TRBV6-6 to TRBJ1-2, with 9 nucleotides matching TRBD1. Trimming removed 4 bases from V and 8 bases from J; junction bases left unmatched: 2. This CDR3 is built from 12 residues. The germline V gene has CDR1 MNHNY and CDR2 SVGAGI (reference sequence). The CDR3 is CASSWDRVGYTF. As DNA, the CDR3 is TGTGCCAGCAGTTGGGACAGGGTCGGCTACACCTTC.

The chain uses TRBV2 and TRBJ1-5; the D gene is possibly TRBD1 (5 bases). Between the trimmed V and J ends, which lost 6 bases and 6 bases, there was a span of 18 bases. Germline V lookup: CDR1 SNHLY, CDR2 FYNNEI. This CDR3 is 15 amino acids long. CDR3 loop: CASSEGMGGGQPQHF. The CDR3 DNA sequence: TGTGCCAGCAGCGAGGGAATGGGGGGGGGTCAGCCCCAGCATTTT.

This chain connects TRBV5-1 to TRBJ2-1, with D perhaps TRBD2 (6 bases). This CDR3 comprises 15 residues. Trimming cost V 1 base and J 6 bases, with 14 bases left between them. From germline, CDR1 is SGHRS and CDR2 YFSETQ. Written as DNA, the CDR3 is TGCGCCAGCAGCTTGCTACCCGGGAGAGTCAATGAGCAGTTCTTC. Protein: CASSLLPGRVNEQFF.